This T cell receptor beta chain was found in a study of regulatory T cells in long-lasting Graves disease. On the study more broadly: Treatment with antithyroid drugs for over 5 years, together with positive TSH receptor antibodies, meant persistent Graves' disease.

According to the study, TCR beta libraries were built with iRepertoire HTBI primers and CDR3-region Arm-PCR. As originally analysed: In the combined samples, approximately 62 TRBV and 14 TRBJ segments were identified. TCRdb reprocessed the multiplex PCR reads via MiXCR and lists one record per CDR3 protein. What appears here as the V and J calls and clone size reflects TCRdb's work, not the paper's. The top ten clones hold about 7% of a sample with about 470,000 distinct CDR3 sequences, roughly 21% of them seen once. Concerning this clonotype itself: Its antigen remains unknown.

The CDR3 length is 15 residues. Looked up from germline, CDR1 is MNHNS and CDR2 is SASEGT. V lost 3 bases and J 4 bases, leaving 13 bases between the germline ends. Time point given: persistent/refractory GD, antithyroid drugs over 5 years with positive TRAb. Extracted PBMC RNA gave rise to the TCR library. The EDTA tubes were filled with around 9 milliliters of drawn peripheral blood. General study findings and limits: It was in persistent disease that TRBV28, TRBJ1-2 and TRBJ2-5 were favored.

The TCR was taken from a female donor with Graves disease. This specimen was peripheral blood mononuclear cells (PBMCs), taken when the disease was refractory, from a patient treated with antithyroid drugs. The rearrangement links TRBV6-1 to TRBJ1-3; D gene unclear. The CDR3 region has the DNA TGTGCCAGCAGTGAGGGTCTAGGTTGGGGAAACACCATATATTTT. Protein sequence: CASSEGLGWGNTIYF.